These 29 T cell receptor beta chains share one sample of origin, sequenced in a study of blood T cell repertoires in COVID-19. This table comes from immunoSEQ multiplex PCR, and its TCRdb copy is limited to in-frame clones, with some not included. The repertoire includes fewer than 60,000 clones, 85% of them detected once, and approximately 6.4% sits in the top ten. Sequenced material: peripheral blood. The source is a man between 60 and 70 years old with acute or convalescent COVID-19.

The gene calls are TRBV7-6 and TRBJ1-5; D ambiguous. V lost 1 base and J lost 7, with 11 bases in between. The CDR3 contains 14 residues. In germline, CDR1 is SGHVS, CDR2 FNYEAQ. The CDR3 region is CASSLGTLGQPQHF. DNA of the CDR3: TGTGCCAGCAGCTTAGGCACCTTGGGCCAGCCCCAGCATTTT.

The chain couples TRBV5-1 to TRBJ1-2; the D is unclear. This CDR3 comprises 15 residues. The germline V gene encodes CDR1 SGHRS and CDR2 YFSETQ. Trimming shortened V by 0 bases and J by 6 bases, and 15 bases separated the two germline ends. CDR3 sequence: CASSLAESDYHGYTF. Here the CDR3 DNA reads TGCGCCAGCAGCTTGGCCGAATCGGACTACCATGGCTACACCTTC.

V usage is TRBV6-6 and J usage is TRBJ1-4, with TRBD1 matching 8 bases. The CDR3 is made up of 14 amino acids. Germline V CDR1 and CDR2: MNHNY, SVGAGI (reference sequence). The V segment lost 6 bases and the J segment 8 bases; nucleotides outside the gene matches: 8. CDR3: CASSDRGKGEKLFF. The DNA for the CDR3 is TGTGCCAGCAGCGACAGGGGTAAAGGCGAAAAACTGTTTTTT.

This rearrangement joins TRBV28 to TRBJ2-3, with D perhaps TRBD1 (6 bases). The V and J ends lost 3 bases and 2 bases respectively, with 12 bases between them. Germline CDR1 reads MDHEN; CDR2 reads SYDVKM. The CDR3 totals 15 residues. CDR3: CASSFTGIATDTQYF. CDR3 coding DNA: TGTGCCAGCAGTTTTACAGGGATTGCCACAGATACGCAGTATTTT.

The rearrangement links TRBV19 to TRBJ2-1; no definite D call. CDR1 and CDR2 from the germline V gene are LNHDA and SQIVND (reference sequence). CDR3 length: 13 residues. Trimming took off 7 bases at V and 4 bases at J, with 11 bases between the two ends. CDR3: CASISRIYNEQFF. Written as DNA, the CDR3 is TGTGCCAGTATCTCCAGAATATACAATGAGCAGTTCTTC.

This chain links TRBV30 with TRBJ1-3; 10 bases line up with TRBD1. V trimming: 4 bases; J trimming: 0 bases; junction bases outside the gene matches: 3. The CDR3 covers 15 residues. The germline gives CDR1 GTSNPN, CDR2 SVGIG (reference sequence). The CDR3 sequence: CAWNGQGDSGNTIYF. The CDR3 nucleotides read TGTGCCTGGAACGGACAGGGGGACTCTGGAAACACCATATATTTT.

The chain joins TRBV6-6 to TRBJ1-2; possible D gene TRBD1, 6 bases. Deletions cut 2 bases from V and 4 bases from J, with 8 bases between. The CDR3 has 13 residues. Germline V gene data show CDR1 as MNHNY and CDR2 as SVGAGI (reference sequence). The CDR3 loop reads CASSYPDSYGYTF. CDR3 in DNA: TGTGCCAGCAGTTACCCGGACAGCTATGGCTACACCTTC.

The V gene is TRBV6-5, the J gene TRBJ2-7; 7 positions match TRBD1. Germline trimming cut 5 bases from V and 0 bases from J; bases unmatched to any gene: 7. The CDR3 contains 15 residues. Germline CDR1 MNHEY, CDR2 SVGAGI. CDR3 nucleotides: TGTGCCAGCAGTCCCCGGACAGGCCTCTCCTACGAGCAGTACTTC. This sequence encodes CASSPRTGLSYEQYF.

This clone was counted between two and nine times. The chain couples TRBV16 to TRBJ1-6; 8 bases align to TRBD1. This CDR3 contains 14 residues. Germline CDR1 KGHSY, CDR2 FQNENV. Trimming took 7 bases from V and 7 from J; bases not matched to a gene: 6. This CDR3 reads CASTSHRGNSPLHF. The CDR3 DNA reads TGTGCCAGCACTTCCCACAGGGGGAATTCACCCCTCCACTTT. The entire variable domain, with the rest obtained from reference TRBV16 and TRBJ1-6, is as follows: GEEVAQTPKHLVRGEGQKAKLYCAPIKGHSYVFWYQQVLKNEFKFLISFQNENVFDETGMPKERFSAKCLPNSPCSLEIQATKLEDSAVYFCASTSHRGNSPLHFGNGTRLTVT.

The chain carries TRBV5-1 and TRBJ1-1; 7 nucleotides line up with TRBD1. The germline gives CDR1 SGHRS, CDR2 YFSETQ. J lost 1 base, V lost 3 bases, and 6 bases had no gene match. The CDR3 contains 15 residues. The CDR3 loop is CASSSTTGSNTEAFF. The CDR3 DNA reads as TGCGCCAGCAGCTCCACGACAGGGTCGAACACTGAAGCTTTCTTT.

The CDR3 DNA reads TGTGCCAGTAGCCCGCTGCAGGGAATCGGTTTGACTTTCTTT. This encodes CASSPLQGIGLTFF. The chain carries TRBV19 and TRBJ1-1; TRBD1 is a possible D gene (5 bases). Trimming stripped 6 bases from V and 12 bases from J, with 23 bases between. Germline CDR1 reads LNHDA; CDR2 reads SQIVND (reference sequence). There are 14 residues in the CDR3.

The count of this clone is one. This chain links TRBV2 with TRBJ1-5; D is uncertain. Germline lookup yields CDR1 SNHLY and CDR2 FYNNEI. Trimming took off 5 bases at V and 3 bases at J, with 14 bases between the two ends. The CDR3 contains 15 residues. CDR3 bases: TGTGCCAGCAGTCGGGTCACCGCTCCCAATCAGCCCCAGCATTTT. Protein sequence: CASSRVTAPNQPQHF.

The gene calls are TRBV28 and TRBJ1-1; TRBD1 might be the D (5 bases). Germline CDR1 and CDR2: MDHEN and SYDVKM. V was cut by 1 base and J by 1 base, with 22 bases left in between. The CDR3 extends over 19 amino acids. CDR3 residues: CASSLFWPDATGENTEAFF. The CDR3 region has the DNA TGTGCCAGCAGTTTATTCTGGCCGGACGCAACGGGGGAGAACACTGAAGCTTTCTTT. The whole variable domain, filled in from reference TRBV28 and TRBJ1-1, reads DVKVTQSSRYLVKRTGEKVFLECVQDMDHENMFWYRQDPGLGLRLIYFSYDVKMKEKGDIPEGYSVSREKKERFSLILESASTNQTSMYLCASSLFWPDATGENTEAFFGQGTRLTVV.

This chain joins TRBV7-8 and TRBJ2-3, with D possibly matching TRBD2 (6 bases). Trimming took 5 bases from V and 4 from J, leaving 16 bases between them. The CDR3 totals 15 residues. Per germline, CDR1 SGHVS and CDR2 FQNEAQ. CDR3 nucleotides: TGTGCCAGCAGCCACCGGGACTCCCCGGCAGATACGCAGTATTTT. This encodes CASSHRDSPADTQYF.

The V gene is TRBV9, the J gene TRBJ2-7, with 12 positions matching TRBD2. Per the germline V gene, CDR1 is SGDLS and CDR2 is YYNGEE. The CDR3 has 15 amino acids. With 4 bases clipped from V and 4 bases from J, the junction kept 6 bases outside the gene matches. The chain's CDR3 is CASSPLGLAGYEQYF. In nucleotides, the CDR3 is TGTGCCAGCAGCCCCCTAGGACTAGCGGGGTACGAGCAGTACTTC.

The chain carries TRBV6-5 and TRBJ2-2; D gene uncertain. Per germline, CDR1 MNHEY and CDR2 SVGAGI. The V and J ends lost 2 bases and 1 base respectively, with 5 bases between them. The length of the CDR3 is 14 residues. CDR3 sequence reads: CASSYDWNTGELFF. CDR3 nucleotides: TGTGCCAGCAGTTACGACTGGAACACCGGGGAGCTGTTTTTT.

The V gene is TRBV7-9, the J gene TRBJ2-2; 8 bases fit TRBD1. The germline gives CDR1 SEHNR, CDR2 FQNEAQ (reference sequence). V gave up 8 bases and J gave up 7 bases; unmatched junction bases: 15. This CDR3 is 16 amino acids long. The CDR3 loop is CASLTQAAGGSGELFF. DNA for the CDR3: TGTGCCAGCTTAACCCAAGCGGCAGGGGGCAGCGGGGAGCTGTTTTTT.

The chain joins TRBV15 to TRBJ1-5; tentatively, D is TRBD1 (5 bases). The ends were cut back, 5 bases at V and 8 bases at J, with 16 bases in the middle. Germline V gives CDR1 LNHNV, CDR2 YYDKDF (reference sequence). The CDR3 length is 14 residues. The CDR3 region is CATSLNRGSKPQHF. The CDR3, as DNA: TGTGCCACCAGCTTAAATCGGGGGTCTAAGCCCCAGCATTTT.

The chain joins TRBV5-1 to TRBJ2-3, with 9 bases lining up with TRBD2. Germline V gene data show CDR1 as SGHRS and CDR2 as YFSETQ. This CDR3 comprises 17 residues. Trimming removed 4 bases from V and 0 bases from J; junction bases left unmatched: 9. The CDR3 coding sequence is TGCGCCAGCAGCGGAAGGACTAGCGTTATGAGCACAGATACGCAGTATTTT. Amino acid sequence: CASSGRTSVMSTDTQYF.

The chain joins TRBV19 to TRBJ1-1; TRBD1 matches 9 bases. CDR3 length: 14 residues. Per germline, CDR1 LNHDA and CDR2 SQIVND (reference sequence). The V and J ends lost 6 bases and 7 bases, in that order; junction bases with no gene match: 9. The CDR3 region is CASSPRGQGNEAFF. The DNA for the CDR3 is TGTGCCAGTAGCCCCCGAGGACAGGGGAATGAAGCTTTCTTT.

In DNA, the CDR3 is TGTGCCAGCAGTGAGTCGTCCTTAGCGAACACCGGGGAGCTGTTTTTT. Translation gives CASSESSLANTGELFF. The chain couples TRBV2 to TRBJ2-2; D remains unclear. The germline V gene encodes CDR1 SNHLY and CDR2 FYNNEI. The CDR3 length is 16 residues. V lost 3 bases to trimming and J lost 0 bases, with 11 bases between them.

J is TRBJ2-1 and V is TRBV19; TRBD2 is a possible D gene (5 bases). Germline CDR1 LNHDA, CDR2 SQIVND (reference sequence). The CDR3 has 15 amino acids. V shed 1 base and J shed 0 bases, with 7 bases lying between them. Here the CDR3 reads CASSIVLASYNEQFF. CDR3 nucleotide sequence: TGTGCCAGTAGTATAGTTCTAGCCTCCTACAATGAGCAGTTCTTC. The variable domain in full, with the rest retrieved from reference TRBV19 and TRBJ2-1, is DGGITQSPKYLFRKEGQNVTLSCEQNLNHDAMYWYRQDPGQGLRLIYYSQIVNDFQKGDIAEGYSVSREKKESFPLTVTSAQKNPTAFYLCASSIVLASYNEQFFGPGTRLTVL.

This chain connects TRBV19 to TRBJ2-5; 12 bases match TRBD2. With 1 base clipped from V and 9 bases from J, the junction kept 9 bases outside the gene matches. This CDR3 region has 16 residues. The germline CDR1 and CDR2 sequences are LNHDA and SQIVND (reference sequence). The CDR3 protein is CASSIGATSGSEAQYF. CDR3 DNA: TGTGCCAGTAGTATAGGTGCGACTAGCGGGAGTGAGGCCCAGTACTTC.

The rearrangement links TRBV19 to TRBJ1-1; possible D gene TRBD1, 5 bases. Trimming pared 7 bases from V and 8 bases from J, leaving 17 bases between. This CDR3 comprises 13 residues. Germline CDR1 is LNHDA and CDR2 is SQIVND (reference sequence). As DNA, the CDR3 is TGTGCCAGTACCTCCCGGGACTTTCCGGAAGCTTTCTTT. Translated: CASTSRDFPEAFF.

Concerning this clone itself: A read error may produce the germline difference seen at one junction end. The chain employs TRBV7-7 and TRBJ2-1, with a tentative D call TRBD1 (5 bases). The CDR3 runs to 13 residues. CDR1 is SSHAT and CDR2 is FNYEAQ in the germline V gene (reference sequence). The CDR3 loop is CASSPQGTLEQFF. CDR3 bases: TGTGCTAGCAGCCCCCAGGGAACTCTTGAGCAGTTCTTC.

This rearrangement joins TRBV5-4 to TRBJ2-7, with no clear D. Trimming removed 4 bases from V and 7 bases from J, with 15 bases in between. Germline CDR1 is SGHNT and CDR2 is YYREEE (reference sequence). The CDR3 contains 13 residues. CDR3 in amino acids: CASSPPALEEQYF. As DNA, the CDR3 is TGTGCCAGCAGCCCACCTGCATTAGAGGAGCAGTACTTC.

The CDR3 sequence: CASSEGLAVRGQYF. The CDR3 DNA follows: TGTGCCAGCAGTGAAGGGCTAGCGGTGAGGGGGCAGTACTTC. The chain recombines TRBV6-1 with TRBJ2-7; 7 nucleotides match TRBD2. J gave up 9 bases and V 1 base, and 9 bases lay outside the gene matches. Germline V lookup: CDR1 MNHNS, CDR2 SASEGT. The CDR3 totals 14 residues.

This chain connects TRBV28 to TRBJ1-5, with 7 nucleotides matching TRBD1. CDR3 length: 14 amino acids. The germline V gene has CDR1 MDHEN and CDR2 SYDVKM. Trimming cost V 7 bases and J 3 bases; bases outside gene matches: 6. CDR3 nucleotides: TGTGCCAGCACCCCCGGACAGGACAATCAGCCCCAGCATTTT. Protein product: CASTPGQDNQPQHF.

V usage is TRBV6-5 and J usage is TRBJ1-1, with TRBD1 as a possible D gene (5 bases). Germline values: CDR1 MNHEY, CDR2 SVGAGI. The length of the CDR3 is 13 residues. V was pared by 8 bases and J by 0 bases, with 10 bases between. DNA for the CDR3: TGTGCCAGCCGTCGGGGGATGAACACTGAAGCTTTCTTT. Translation: CASRRGMNTEAFF.